These 14 T cell receptor beta chains were sequenced from one sample in a study of shared clonotypes between healthy human individuals. Profiling relied on immunoSEQ multiplex PCR, and the TCRdb table lists in-frame clones only, not all of them. The table records 550,000 to 600,000 clones, roughly 79% of them present only once. The sequencing input was PBMCs. The receptor set was obtained from a middle-aged woman in good health. Some clones in this sample may be carry-over from other donors' samples.

The CDR3 region is CASILQETQYF. The CDR3, as DNA: TGTGCCAGCATCCTCCAAGAGACCCAGTACTTC. V is TRBV2 and J is TRBJ2-5; D call uncertain. Looked up from germline, CDR1 is SNHLY and CDR2 is FYNNEI. Trimming cost V 7 bases and J 1 base, with 4 bases left between them. This CDR3 is built from 11 residues.

The genes are TRBV25-1 and TRBJ1-3; D may be TRBD1 (5 bases). Germline V gene data show CDR1 as MGHDK and CDR2 as SYGVNS. Trimming removed 4 bases from V and 0 bases from J, with 10 bases in between. The CDR3 extends over 15 amino acids. The CDR3 coding sequence is TGTGCCAGCAGTGCCCACGGGGCCTCTGGAAACACCATATATTTT. Its translation: CASSAHGASGNTIYF.

This rearrangement joins TRBV2 to TRBJ1-2; D is unclear. Germline V gene lookup returns CDR1 SNHLY and CDR2 FYNNEI. Trimming removed 7 bases at V and 8 bases at J, with 11 bases between. The CDR3 covers 11 residues. The CDR3 nucleotides are TGTGCCAGCATAAAGGGTCCCGGCTACACCTTC. This encodes CASIKGPGYTF. The full variable domain, with the rest looked up from reference TRBV2 and TRBJ1-2, is EPEVTQTPSHQVTQMGQEVILRCVPISNHLYFYWYRQILGQKVEFLVSFYNNEISEKSEIFDDQFSVERPDGSNFTLKIRSTKLEDSAMYFCASIKGPGYTFGSGTRLTVV.

DNA for the CDR3: TGTGCCAGCAGCCGACTAGCGGGACTTCAAGAGACCCAGTACTTC. Protein sequence: CASSRLAGLQETQYF. The chain links TRBV28 to TRBJ2-5, with TRBD2 identical over 11 bases. The J segment lost 2 bases and the V segment lost 6 bases, leaving 5 bases of the junction unmatched. The germline CDR1 and CDR2 sequences are MDHEN and SYDVKM. The length of the CDR3 is 15 residues.

The chain is built from TRBV19 and TRBJ2-3; 7 positions match TRBD2. J lost 0 bases, V lost 5 bases, and 8 bases had no gene match. CDR1 and CDR2 from the germline V gene are LNHDA and SQIVND (reference sequence). This CDR3 is built from 16 residues. The CDR3 DNA reads TGTGCCAGTAGTTCCGCGGGGGAGTTTAGCACAGATACGCAGTATTTT. It is translated as CASSSAGEFSTDTQYF.

CDR3 bases: TGTGCCAGTAGTAACGGACAGAATGAAAAACTGTTTTTT. Translation gives CASSNGQNEKLFF. The rearrangement uses TRBV19 and TRBJ1-4; D may be TRBD1 (6 bases). The CDR3 extends over 13 amino acids. V was pared by 4 bases and J by 5 bases, with 8 bases between. Germline values: CDR1 LNHDA, CDR2 SQIVND (reference sequence). Looking up the rest from reference TRBV19 and TRBJ1-4 gives the full variable domain: DGGITQSPKYLFRKEGQNVTLSCEQNLNHDAMYWYRQDPGQGLRLIYYSQIVNDFQKGDIAEGYSVSREKKESFPLTVTSAQKNPTAFYLCASSNGQNEKLFFGSGTQLSVL.

The rearrangement uses TRBV7-9 and TRBJ1-1; 8 bases line up with TRBD1. Per germline, CDR1 SEHNR and CDR2 FQNEAQ (reference sequence). V dropped 5 bases and J dropped 6; count of bases not matched to a gene: 11. The CDR3 extends over 15 amino acids. CDR3 amino acids: CASSPPGQGLAEAFF. CDR3 DNA: TGTGCCAGCAGCCCCCCAGGACAGGGTCTCGCTGAAGCTTTCTTT.

The chain links TRBV28 to TRBJ2-7; 13 bases map to TRBD2. J lost 12 bases, V lost 5 bases, and 13 bases had no gene match. Germline CDR1 MDHEN, CDR2 SYDVKM. CDR3 length: 15 amino acids. CDR3 loop: CASSPGTGLAGERYF. The CDR3 region has the DNA TGTGCCAGCAGTCCCGGGACCGGACTAGCGGGAGAACGGTACTTC.

The chain combines TRBV7-9 with TRBJ2-3; TRBD2 agrees at 9 bases. V lost 4 bases to trimming and J lost 6 bases; unmatched junction nucleotides: 8. The CDR3 loop spans 15 amino acids. The germline CDR1 and CDR2 sequences are SEHNR and FQNEAQ (reference sequence). Here the CDR3 DNA reads TGTGCCAGCAGCTCCTATCAGCGGGAGGCGGATACGCAGTATTTT. Translation: CASSSYQREADTQYF.

This clone has at least ten counts. The V gene is TRBV27, the J gene TRBJ1-3, with 10 nucleotides matching TRBD1. Germline values: CDR1 MNHEY, CDR2 SMNVEV (reference sequence). The junction had 5 bases not matched to a gene; V was cut back by 8 bases and J by 7 bases. This CDR3 is built from 13 residues. The CDR3 protein is CASGTGARNTIYF. The CDR3 DNA reads as TGTGCCAGCGGGACAGGGGCCAGGAACACCATATATTTT.

Only a few counts were recorded for this clone. The chain carries TRBV7-8 and TRBJ2-1; tentatively, D is TRBD1 (5 bases). Trimming took off 4 bases at V and 10 bases at J, with 11 bases between the two ends. CDR3 length: 12 amino acids. Germline CDR1 and CDR2: SGHVS and FQNEAQ. The CDR3 DNA reads as TGTGCCAGCAGCTACGGACAACTCGAGCAGTTCTTC. The encoded protein is CASSYGQLEQFF.

V is TRBV4-1 and J is TRBJ2-3; 10 bases are shared with TRBD2. The CDR3 is made up of 17 amino acids. The V gene end was trimmed by 4 bases and the J gene end by 0 bases; junction bases not matched to a gene: 7. Germline V gene data show CDR1 as MGHRA and CDR2 as YSYEKL. The CDR3 is CASSPSWTSGSTDTQYF. CDR3 in DNA: TGCGCCAGCAGCCCGTCTTGGACTAGCGGTAGCACAGATACGCAGTATTTT.

The V call is TRBV29-1, the J call TRBJ2-1, with D hard to call. Germline V CDR1 and CDR2: SQVTM, ANQGSEA. V lost 7 bases, J lost 1 base, and 11 bases lay in between. The CDR3 runs to 13 residues. The CDR3 region has the DNA TGCAGCGCCCGATTCGCATCCTACAATGAGCAGTTCTTC. Translating it yields CSARFASYNEQFF.

V usage is TRBV5-6 and J usage is TRBJ2-1; D could derive from TRBD1 or TRBD2 (5 bases each). Germline assignment: CDR1 SGHDT and CDR2 YYEEEE. The CDR3 runs to 14 residues. V lost 4 bases to trimming and J lost 4 bases, with 12 bases between them. The CDR3 coding sequence is TGTGCCAGCAGCCTCGGGACGGGATACAATGAGCAGTTCTTC. Translation: CASSLGTGYNEQFF.